A single T cell receptor (beta chain) is shown here with its context. Its antigen is not known. The table came from immunoSEQ multiplex PCR; TCRdb's copy has only in-frame clones and leaves some out. The table has around 160,000 clones, around nine tenths seen once; the top ten hold under 1.5%. This CDR3 contains 18 residues. Germline CDR1 MGHRA, CDR2 YSYEKL. V lost 4 bases and J lost 1, with 17 bases in between. The data were taken from a study of T cell responses to AZD1222 COVID-19 vaccine. General study points: Donors were mostly white British, more females; clonal diversity possibly underestimated.

This material consisted of peripheral blood, taken on day 0 of AZD1222 vaccination. The chain joins TRBV4-1 to TRBJ2-6; either TRBD1 or TRBD2 may supply D (6 bases each). The receptor was derived from an adult in good health. The CDR3: CASSRGGLVGSGANVLTF. Written as DNA, the CDR3 is TGCGCCAGCAGCCGAGGGGGGTTAGTCGGTTCTGGGGCCAACGTCCTGACTTTC.